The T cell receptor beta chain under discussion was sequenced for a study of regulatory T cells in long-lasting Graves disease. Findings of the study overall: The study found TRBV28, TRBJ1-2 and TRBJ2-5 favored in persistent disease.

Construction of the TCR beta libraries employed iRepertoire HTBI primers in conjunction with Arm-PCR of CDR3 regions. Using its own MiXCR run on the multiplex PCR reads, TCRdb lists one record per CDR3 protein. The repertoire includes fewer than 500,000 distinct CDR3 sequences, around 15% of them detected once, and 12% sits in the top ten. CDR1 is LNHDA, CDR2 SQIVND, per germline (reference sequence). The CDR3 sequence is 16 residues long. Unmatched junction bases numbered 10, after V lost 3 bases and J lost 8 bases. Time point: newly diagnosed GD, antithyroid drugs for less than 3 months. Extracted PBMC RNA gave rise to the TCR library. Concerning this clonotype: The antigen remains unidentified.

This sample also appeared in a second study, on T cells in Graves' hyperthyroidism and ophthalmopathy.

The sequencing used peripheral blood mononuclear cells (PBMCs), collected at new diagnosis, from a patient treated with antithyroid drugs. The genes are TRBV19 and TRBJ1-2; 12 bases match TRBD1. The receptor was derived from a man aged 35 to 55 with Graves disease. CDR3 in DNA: TGTGCCAGTAGTATTGGGACAGGGGGCGGGAGAGGCGGCTACACCTTC. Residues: CASSIGTGGGRGGYTF.